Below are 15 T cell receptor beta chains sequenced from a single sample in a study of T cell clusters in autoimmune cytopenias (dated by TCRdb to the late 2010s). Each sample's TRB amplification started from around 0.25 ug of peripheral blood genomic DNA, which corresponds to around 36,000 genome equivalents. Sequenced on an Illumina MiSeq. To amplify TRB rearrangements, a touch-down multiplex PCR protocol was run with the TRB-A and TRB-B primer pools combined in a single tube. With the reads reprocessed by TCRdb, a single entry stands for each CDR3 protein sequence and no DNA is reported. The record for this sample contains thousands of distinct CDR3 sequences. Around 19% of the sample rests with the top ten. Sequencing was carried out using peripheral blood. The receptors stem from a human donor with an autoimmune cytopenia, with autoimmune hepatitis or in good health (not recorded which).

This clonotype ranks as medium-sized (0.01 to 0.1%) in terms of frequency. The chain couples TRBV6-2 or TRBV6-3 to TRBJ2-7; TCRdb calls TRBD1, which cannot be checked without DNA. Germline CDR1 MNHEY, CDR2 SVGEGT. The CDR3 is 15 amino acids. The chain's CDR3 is CASQDGGTGGYEQYF.

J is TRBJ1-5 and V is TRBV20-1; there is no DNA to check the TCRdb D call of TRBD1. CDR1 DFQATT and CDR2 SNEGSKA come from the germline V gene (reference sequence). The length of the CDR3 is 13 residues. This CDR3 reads CSAGGTFNQPQHF.

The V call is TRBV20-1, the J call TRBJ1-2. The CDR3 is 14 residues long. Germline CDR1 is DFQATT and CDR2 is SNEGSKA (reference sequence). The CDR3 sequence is CSASLPDQTYGYTF.

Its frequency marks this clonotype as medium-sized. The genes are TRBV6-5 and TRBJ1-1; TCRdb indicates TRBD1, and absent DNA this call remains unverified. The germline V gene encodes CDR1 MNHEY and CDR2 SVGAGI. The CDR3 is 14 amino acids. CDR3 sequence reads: CASSYRSEGAEAFF.

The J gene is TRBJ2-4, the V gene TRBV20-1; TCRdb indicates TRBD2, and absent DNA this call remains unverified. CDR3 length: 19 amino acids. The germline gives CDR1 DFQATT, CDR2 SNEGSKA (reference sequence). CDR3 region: CSANPVLAGAGGGGNIQYF.

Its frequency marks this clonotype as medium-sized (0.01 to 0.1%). The CDR3 protein is CAISGTVNTGELFF. V gene TRBV10-3 combines with J gene TRBJ2-2; with no DNA, the TCRdb D assignment of TRBD1 cannot be verified. Germline V lookup: CDR1 ENHRY, CDR2 SYGVKD. The CDR3 contains 14 residues.

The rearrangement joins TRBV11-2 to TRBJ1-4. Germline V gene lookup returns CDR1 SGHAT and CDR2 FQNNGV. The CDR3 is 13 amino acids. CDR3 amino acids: CASTRTSGEKLFF.

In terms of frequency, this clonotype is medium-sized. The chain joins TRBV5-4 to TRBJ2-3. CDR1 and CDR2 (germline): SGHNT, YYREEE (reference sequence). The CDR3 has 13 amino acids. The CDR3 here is CASSLHSTDTQYF.

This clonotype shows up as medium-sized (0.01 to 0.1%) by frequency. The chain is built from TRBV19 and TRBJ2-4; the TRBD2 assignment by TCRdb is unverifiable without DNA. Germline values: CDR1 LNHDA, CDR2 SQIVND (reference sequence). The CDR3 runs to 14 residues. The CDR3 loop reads CASRPRGTQNIQYF.

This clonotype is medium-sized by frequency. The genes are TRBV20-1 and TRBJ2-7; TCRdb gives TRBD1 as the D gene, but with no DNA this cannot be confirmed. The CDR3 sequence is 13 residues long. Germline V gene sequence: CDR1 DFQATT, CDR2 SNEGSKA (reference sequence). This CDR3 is CSARAGGLVEQYF.

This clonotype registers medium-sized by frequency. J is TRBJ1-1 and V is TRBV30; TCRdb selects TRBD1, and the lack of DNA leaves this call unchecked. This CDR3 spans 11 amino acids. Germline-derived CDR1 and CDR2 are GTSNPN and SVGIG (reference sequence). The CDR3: CAYLRDKEAFF.

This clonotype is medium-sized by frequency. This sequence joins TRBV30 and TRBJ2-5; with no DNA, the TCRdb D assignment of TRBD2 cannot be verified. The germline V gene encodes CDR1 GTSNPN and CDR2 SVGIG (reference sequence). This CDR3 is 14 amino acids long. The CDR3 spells CAWTLAGGSWAQYF.

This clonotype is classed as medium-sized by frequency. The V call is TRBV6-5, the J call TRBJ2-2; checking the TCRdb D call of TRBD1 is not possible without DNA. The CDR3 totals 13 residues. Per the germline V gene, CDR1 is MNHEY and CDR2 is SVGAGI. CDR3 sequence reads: CASRSGGAGELFF.

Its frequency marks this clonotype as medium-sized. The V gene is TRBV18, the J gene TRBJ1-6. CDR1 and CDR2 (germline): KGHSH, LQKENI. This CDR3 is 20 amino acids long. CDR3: CASSPRDGKKGSAYNSPLHF.

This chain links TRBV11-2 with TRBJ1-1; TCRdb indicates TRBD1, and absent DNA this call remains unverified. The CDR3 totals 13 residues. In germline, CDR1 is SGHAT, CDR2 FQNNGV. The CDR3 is CASSPTGKTEAFF.